The clone carrying this TCR beta chain was detected only a few times. In TCRdb, the RT-PCR reads were re-called with MiXCR into one record per CDR3 protein. The sample consists of about 680,000 distinct CDR3 sequences, 14% of them appearing once. With 6 bases removed from V and 1 base from J, the gap between germline ends came to 9 bases. Germline lookup yields CDR1 DFQATT and CDR2 SNEGSKA (reference sequence). The CDR3 length is 12 residues. The clonotype comes from a female donor in good health, serving as a healthy control. The chain uses TRBV20-1 and TRBJ1-1; D is undetermined. What was sequenced was memory CD4+ T cells from blood. Written as DNA, the CDR3 is TGCAGTGCAACAGAGCCGAACACTGAAGCTTTCTTT. Protein: CSATEPNTEAFF.